A single sample gave rise to the 19 T cell receptor beta chains below, sequenced in a study of blood T cell repertoires in COVID-19. Sequenced by immunoSEQ multiplex PCR; TCRdb stores in-frame clones only, minus some. The sample lists tens of thousands of clones; approximately 91% were seen once. Sequences were obtained from peripheral blood. The origin of the receptors is a man in his forties or fifties with active COVID-19.

The table lists this clone with a few counts. The chain carries TRBV24-1 and TRBJ2-2, with D maybe TRBD1 (5 bases). With 1 base removed from V and 3 bases from J, the gap between germline ends came to 8 bases. CDR1 and CDR2 from the germline V gene are KGHDR and SFDVKD. CDR3 length equals 15 residues. Here the CDR3 DNA reads TGTGCCACCAGTGATTTAGGGGCAGACACCGGGGAGCTGTTTTTT. Amino acids: CATSDLGADTGELFF.

This clone was seen repeatedly, ten times or more. The genes are TRBV5-6 and TRBJ2-2; tentatively, D is TRBD2 (5 bases). The CDR3 is made up of 17 amino acids. CDR1 is SGHDT and CDR2 is YYEEEE in the germline V gene. Deletions cut 1 base from V and 5 bases from J, with 18 bases between. Written as DNA, the CDR3 is TGTGCCAGCAGCTTGATCCGAGGAAAGCGGCTTACCGGGGAGCTGTTTTTT. Amino acid sequence: CASSLIRGKRLTGELFF.

The CDR3 nucleotides read TGTGCCAGCAGCAACCGGGACAGCTACACCGGGGAGCTGTTTTTT. This gives the protein CASSNRDSYTGELFF. The rearrangement uses TRBV5-8 and TRBJ2-2; 7 bases fit TRBD1. Trimming cost V 4 bases and J 3 bases; bases outside gene matches: 6. CDR3 length equals 15 residues. Germline CDR1 is SGHTS and CDR2 is YDEGEE.

The V and J genes are TRBV15 and TRBJ2-7, with 9 bases that match TRBD1. This CDR3 has 14 amino acids. The V gene's germline CDR1 is LNHNV and CDR2 YYDKDF (reference sequence). The V gene end was trimmed by 6 bases and the J gene end by 8 bases; junction bases not matched to a gene: 11. CDR3 loop: CATSIGQGHDKQYF. CDR3 bases: TGTGCCACCAGTATCGGACAGGGGCATGACAAGCAGTACTTC.

This clone has only a few counts. The chain employs TRBV24-1 and TRBJ2-3; possibly TRBD1 for D (5 bases). V lost 6 bases and J 4 bases, leaving 13 bases between the germline ends. The germline CDR1 and CDR2 sequences are KGHDR and SFDVKD. The CDR3 is made up of 14 amino acids. The CDR3 nucleotides read TGTGCCACCAGTCGGGCGGACATCTCAGATACGCAGTATTTT. This encodes CATSRADISDTQYF.

This rearrangement joins TRBV5-6 to TRBJ1-5; D is possibly TRBD1 (6 bases). CDR1 and CDR2 (germline): SGHDT, YYEEEE. This CDR3 spans 15 amino acids. Trimming took 3 bases from V and 3 from J, leaving 13 bases between them. The CDR3 loop is CASSWGGQVNQPQHF. The CDR3 nucleotides read TGTGCCAGCAGCTGGGGGGGCCAGGTCAATCAGCCCCAGCATTTT.

This chain joins TRBV7-8 and TRBJ1-4; D remains unclear. Trimming removed 6 bases at V and 7 bases at J, with 12 bases between. The CDR3 contains 13 residues. CDR1 SGHVS and CDR2 FQNEAQ come from the germline V gene. CDR3 sequence reads: CASSFSGSEKLFF. CDR3 in DNA: TGTGCCAGCAGTTTCTCGGGGAGTGAAAAACTGTTTTTT.

The chain is built from TRBV7-2 and TRBJ2-5; 11 bases agree with TRBD2. The germline gives CDR1 SGHTA, CDR2 FQGNSA. V shed 1 base, J shed 1 base, and the junction held 2 bases outside the gene matches. The CDR3 loop spans 16 amino acids. CDR3 DNA sequence: TGTGCCAGCAGCTTAGGACTAGCGGGACTCCAAGAGACCCAGTACTTC. Amino acids: CASSLGLAGLQETQYF.

This chain uses TRBV3-1 (or the pseudogene TRBV3-2) with TRBJ2-5; D is perhaps TRBD2 (6 bases). Trimming pared 3 bases from V and 5 bases from J, leaving 13 bases between. The CDR3 totals 14 residues. The V gene's germline CDR1 is LGHDT and CDR2 YNNKEL (reference sequence). The DNA for the CDR3 is TGTGCCAGCAGCCATGGACTATCCGGGGAGACCCAGTACTTC. It translates to CASSHGLSGETQYF.

This chain joins TRBV19 and TRBJ1-1; TRBD1 agrees at 7 bases. CDR3 length: 14 amino acids. The junction had 3 bases not matched to a gene; V was cut back by 5 bases and J by 0 bases. CDR1 LNHDA and CDR2 SQIVND come from the germline V gene (reference sequence). CDR3 amino acids: CASSRQGVNTEAFF. In nucleotides, the CDR3 is TGTGCCAGTAGTCGACAGGGAGTGAACACTGAAGCTTTCTTT.

The chain uses TRBV19 and TRBJ2-1, with 7 bases that match TRBD2. Germline-derived CDR1 and CDR2 are LNHDA and SQIVND (reference sequence). This CDR3 comprises 15 residues. J was trimmed by 3 bases and V by 4 bases; bases with no gene match: 6. The CDR3 nucleotides read TGTGCCAGTAGTAGCGGGTCGGGGGGCTACAATGAGCAGTTCTTC. Its translation is CASSSGSGGYNEQFF.

The table lists this clone with a count of one. CDR3 protein: CAWGGGNEQFF. CDR3 DNA sequence: TGTGCCTGGGGGGGAGGAAATGAGCAGTTCTTC. The chain carries TRBV30 and TRBJ2-1, with D possibly TRBD2 on 6 matching bases. V lost 5 bases and J lost 7, with 9 bases in between. The V gene's germline CDR1 is GTSNPN and CDR2 SVGIG (reference sequence). The CDR3 has 11 amino acids.

J is TRBJ2-7 and V is TRBV28, with a possible D match to TRBD1 (6 bases). The germline V and J ends were trimmed by 5 bases and 4 bases, with 9 bases remaining between them. In germline, CDR1 is MDHEN, CDR2 SYDVKM. This CDR3 comprises 12 residues. The CDR3 region has the DNA TGTGCCAGCAGTCAACAGGGTTACGAGCAGTACTTC. Its protein product is CASSQQGYEQYF.

V and J are TRBV19 and TRBJ2-1, with D possibly matching TRBD2 (6 bases). V lost 7 bases and J lost 7, with 17 bases in between. This CDR3 has 14 amino acids. The V gene's germline CDR1 is LNHDA and CDR2 SQIVND (reference sequence). CDR3: CASKSSGSGNEQFF. CDR3 sequence (DNA): TGTGCCAGTAAGTCATCCGGGAGCGGTAATGAGCAGTTCTTC.

V gene TRBV27 combines with J gene TRBJ2-7, with 9 bases that match TRBD2. V dropped 3 bases and J dropped 4; count of bases not matched to a gene: 4. Germline lookup yields CDR1 MNHEY and CDR2 SMNVEV (reference sequence). The CDR3 loop spans 14 amino acids. CDR3 sequence (DNA): TGTGCCAGCAGTTTGGCGGGAGGGGCTTACGAGCAGTACTTC. Its protein product is CASSLAGGAYEQYF.

The V gene is TRBV10-3, the J gene TRBJ2-6, with D perhaps matching TRBD2 (6 bases). There are 16 residues in the CDR3. Trimming took 4 bases from V and 0 from J, leaving 10 bases between them. CDR1 ENHRY and CDR2 SYGVKD come from the germline V gene. This CDR3 is CAISVGLSSGANVLTF. The CDR3 DNA sequence: TGTGCCATCAGTGTGGGACTTAGCTCTGGGGCCAACGTCCTGACTTTC.

The chain joins TRBV18 to TRBJ2-1; D unresolved. Trimming shortened V by 0 bases and J by 7 bases, and 16 bases separated the two germline ends. This CDR3 is built from 16 residues. Germline assignment: CDR1 KGHSH and CDR2 LQKENI. CDR3 amino acids: CASSPPSRALVNEQFF. The CDR3, as DNA: TGTGCCAGCTCACCACCCTCCCGAGCCTTAGTGAATGAGCAGTTCTTC.

The rearrangement joins TRBV27 to TRBJ2-2; D is undetermined. CDR1 and CDR2 from the germline V gene are MNHEY and SMNVEV (reference sequence). This CDR3 has 13 residues. V was shortened by 6 bases and J by 0 bases, with 5 bases between the two germline ends. The CDR3 is CASRDTNTGELFF. CDR3 DNA sequence: TGTGCCAGCAGAGACACGAACACCGGGGAGCTGTTTTTT.

This clone was counted once. The chain carries TRBV5-4 and TRBJ2-1; D perhaps matches TRBD2 (5 bases). This CDR3 region has 14 residues. The germline V gene has CDR1 SGHNT and CDR2 YYREEE (reference sequence). The ends were cut back, 3 bases at V and 5 bases at J, with 12 bases in the middle. CDR3 sequence (DNA): TGTGCCAGCAGCTCAACGGGGAACCACAATGAGCAGTTCTTC. This codes for CASSSTGNHNEQFF.